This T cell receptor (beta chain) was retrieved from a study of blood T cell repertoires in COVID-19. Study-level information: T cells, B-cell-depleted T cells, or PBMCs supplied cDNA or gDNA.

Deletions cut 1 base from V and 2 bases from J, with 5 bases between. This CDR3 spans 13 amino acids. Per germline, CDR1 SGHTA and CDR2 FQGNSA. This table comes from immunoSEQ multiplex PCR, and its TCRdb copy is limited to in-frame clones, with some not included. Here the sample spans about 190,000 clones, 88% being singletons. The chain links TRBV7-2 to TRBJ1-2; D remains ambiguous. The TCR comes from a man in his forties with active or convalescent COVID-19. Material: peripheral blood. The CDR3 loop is CASSLVRNYGYTF. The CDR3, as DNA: TGTGCCAGCAGCTTAGTTAGAAACTATGGCTACACCTTC.